This T cell receptor (beta chain) was found in a study of T cells in Graves' hyperthyroidism and ophthalmopathy. TCR beta CDR3 regions were amplified from RNA transcripts. When the TCR CDR3 underwent first-round RT-PCR, the HTBI primer set was used. TCRdb passed the multiplex PCR reads through MiXCR, listing each CDR3 protein once. The repertoire holds some 370,000 distinct CDR3 sequences, with 15% to 20% as singletons. The sequenced sample consisted of blood. This receptor was taken from a woman between 25 and 40 years old with Graves' hyperthyroidism that later progressed to Graves' ophthalmopathy.

CDR3 bases: TGTGCCAGCAGTTACGGAGGTCTATATCAGCCCCAGCATTTT. Translation gives CASSYGGLYQPQHF. The genes are TRBV6-5 and TRBJ1-5; D remains ambiguous. The CDR3 is 14 residues long. V lost 2 bases, J lost 5 bases, and 10 bases lay in between. Germline values: CDR1 MNHEY, CDR2 SVGAGI.